This TCR beta chain derives from a study of vaccination effects on CD4 cells after COVID-19. Study as a whole: Post-vaccine draws lagged the second dose by a median of 72 days. Study-level points and caveats: The study found marked clonal contraction of infection- and vaccine-induced clones late after vaccination.

Pools of viral peptides were used by the ViraFEST assay to expand antigen-specific CD4+ T cells ahead of sequencing. Culture lasted over 9 days before CD4+ T cell isolation. Two-dose vaccination with either BNT162b2 or mRNA-1273 was given to the participants. IL-2 medium was substituted for half the medium on days 3 and 7. Points on this clone: Its target is unknown.

Clones were read by immunoSEQ multiplex PCR, and TCRdb kept only the in-frame ones, dropping some. The sample includes about 28,000 clones, roughly 74% seen only once; the top ten take 9% to 10%. The source of this sequence is a human donor who received a COVID-19 vaccine. Material: CD4+ T cells from PBMCs cultured with HCoV-NL63 spike peptides, obtained after COVID-19 vaccination.

The CDR3: CAISEDKIPRQGILSGYTF. The CDR3 DNA follows: TGTGCCATCAGTGAAGATAAAATCCCGAGACAGGGGATTCTGAGTGGCTACACCTTC. This chain joins TRBV10-3 and TRBJ1-2, with TRBD1 identical over 8 bases. The CDR3 is 19 residues long. V gave up 3 bases and J gave up 7 bases; unmatched junction bases: 22. The V gene's germline CDR1 is ENHRY and CDR2 SYGVKD.